This TCR beta chain originates from a study of response to subunit inactivated influenza vaccine. Study-wide findings and caveats: The authors put forward the suggestion that each seasonal influenza vaccination may bring in only a limited number of new T cells.

TCRdb passed the RT-PCR reads through MiXCR, listing each CDR3 protein once. Of more than 550,000 distinct CDR3 sequences in the sample, about 12% were seen once. The germline V and J ends were trimmed by 3 bases and 7 bases, with 16 bases remaining between them. Germline assignment: CDR1 DFQATT and CDR2 SNEGSKA (reference sequence). The length of the CDR3 is 14 residues. About this clonotype: As yet, its antigen is unknown.

The V and J genes are TRBV20-1 and TRBJ1-3, with D unclear. This specimen was PBMCs from blood, taken on the day of vaccination. The receptor's source is a man aged 50 to 59 who received an inactivated influenza vaccine. This CDR3 is CSARFQDGFNTIYF. DNA of the CDR3: TGCAGTGCTAGGTTCCAGGACGGGTTCAACACCATATATTTT.